The 27 T cell receptor beta chains below come from one sample, sequenced in a study of technical replicates of blood from several donors. The data were produced by immunoSEQ multiplex PCR, yet TCRdb's version contains in-frame clones alone and is incomplete. The sample has approximately 81,000 clones; over 75% are singletons. The sample comprised PBMCs. The receptors derive from a human donor in good health. Some clones in this sample may be carry-over from other donors' samples.

The chain has TRBV7-6 and TRBJ1-5, with a weak D call TRBD1 (6 bases). The CDR3 consists of 15 residues. Germline V gene lookup returns CDR1 SGHVS and CDR2 FNYEAQ. Deletions cut 1 base from V and 5 bases from J, with 12 bases between. The CDR3 here is CASSLDRAGDQPQHF. The CDR3 DNA reads TGTGCCAGCAGCTTAGATAGGGCAGGGGATCAGCCCCAGCATTTT.

In this sample, this clone turned up once. This sequence joins TRBV7-9 and TRBJ1-2, with 9 bases identical to TRBD1. The germline gives CDR1 SEHNR, CDR2 FQNEAQ (reference sequence). After removal of 5 bases from V and 5 bases from J, the junction contained 6 bases not matched to a gene. The CDR3 covers 14 residues. CDR3 amino acids: CASSPRTGEYGYTF. CDR3 nucleotides: TGTGCCAGCAGCCCCCGGACAGGGGAGTATGGCTACACCTTC.

The chain is built from TRBV2 and TRBJ2-2; 7 bases map to TRBD2. This CDR3 has 13 amino acids. V lost 6 bases to trimming and J lost 6 bases; unmatched junction nucleotides: 4. The germline CDR1 and CDR2 sequences are SNHLY and FYNNEI. The chain's CDR3 is CASSGEGAGELFF. The CDR3 nucleotides read TGTGCCAGCAGCGGGGAGGGTGCCGGGGAGCTGTTTTTT.

The CDR3 DNA is TGCGCCAGCGGTTCGGGCGGGAGGGCCAGAGAGACCCAGTACTTC. Translated: CASGSGGRARETQYF. This chain joins TRBV5-1 and TRBJ2-5; 9 bases align to TRBD2. This CDR3 is 15 amino acids long. Per the germline V gene, CDR1 is SGHRS and CDR2 is YFSETQ. V trimming: 7 bases; J trimming: 4 bases; junction bases outside the gene matches: 11.

V gene TRBV10-3 combines with J gene TRBJ2-7, with a weak D call TRBD1 (6 bases). The CDR3 spans 15 residues. V lost 0 bases and J lost 5, with 14 bases in between. CDR1 is ENHRY, CDR2 SYGVKD, per germline. The CDR3 spells CAISESRNRAHEQYF. CDR3 sequence (DNA): TGTGCCATCAGTGAGTCGAGGAACAGGGCCCACGAGCAGTACTTC.

This chain uses TRBV6-5 with TRBJ1-1; D is perhaps TRBD1 (6 bases). CDR1 and CDR2 (germline): MNHEY, SVGAGI. This CDR3 contains 15 residues. V lost 5 bases to trimming and J lost 2 bases, with 15 bases between them. The CDR3 loop is CASSTQGVLNTEAFF. Here the CDR3 DNA reads TGTGCCAGCAGTACACAGGGCGTCCTCAACACTGAAGCTTTCTTT.

The V call is TRBV4-1, the J call TRBJ1-2; D is ambiguous. The CDR3 is 16 amino acids. CDR1 and CDR2 (germline): MGHRA, YSYEKL. Trimming stripped 0 bases from V and 2 bases from J, with 13 bases between. As DNA, the CDR3 is TGCGCCAGCAGCCAAGAATTCTCCACATGGAACTATGGCTACACCTTC. Translated, it gives CASSQEFSTWNYGYTF.

This clone was seen ten or more times. V gene TRBV29-1 combines with J gene TRBJ1-2, with 8 bases lining up with TRBD1. Germline loops: CDR1 SQVTM, CDR2 ANQGSEA. Losses at the gene ends were 1 base for V and 6 bases for J; bases not matched to a gene: 7. The CDR3 is 14 residues long. The CDR3 reads CSVEARGQVDGYTF. CDR3 in DNA: TGCAGCGTTGAAGCCAGGGGGCAGGTTGATGGCTACACCTTC.

V usage is TRBV5-1 and J usage is TRBJ1-5; 7 nucleotides match TRBD1. The CDR3 contains 14 residues. Germline V gives CDR1 SGHRS, CDR2 YFSETQ. V trimming: 4 bases; J trimming: 6 bases; junction bases outside the gene matches: 7. CDR3 bases: TGCGCCAGCAGCATGGGGACAGAGGGTCAGCCCCAGCATTTT. Its protein product is CASSMGTEGQPQHF.

In the case of this clone: This sample includes further DNA sequences coding for the same CDR3. The chain carries TRBV9 and TRBJ1-5, with 7 bases fitting TRBD1. V dropped 3 bases and J dropped 2; count of bases not matched to a gene: 2. The CDR3 spans 14 residues. Germline CDR1 reads SGDLS; CDR2 reads YYNGEE. The CDR3 loop is CASSATGGNQPQHF. The DNA for the CDR3 is TGTGCCAGCAGCGCCACAGGGGGCAATCAGCCCCAGCATTTT.

The chain joins TRBV11-2 to TRBJ2-5; 12 bases align to TRBD2. V dropped 1 base and J dropped 6; count of bases not matched to a gene: 6. CDR3 length: 16 residues. The germline CDR1 and CDR2 sequences are SGHAT and FQNNGV. DNA for the CDR3: TGTGCCAGCAGCTTAGCCACTAGCGGGGGGCAGAAGACCCAGTACTTC. This gives the protein CASSLATSGGQKTQYF. Complete variable domain (other parts from reference TRBV11-2 and TRBJ2-5): EAGVAQSPRYKIIEKRQSVAFWCNPISGHATLYWYQQILGQGPKLLIQFQNNGVVDDSQLPKDRFSAERLKGVDSTLKIQPAKLEDSAVYLCASSLATSGGQKTQYFGPGTRLLVL.

This clone was recorded a few times. This chain uses TRBV2 with TRBJ1-1; the D gene is possibly TRBD1 (5 bases). The V and J ends lost 10 bases and 1 base respectively, with 16 bases between them. Looked up from germline, CDR1 is SNHLY and CDR2 is FYNNEI. The CDR3 runs to 14 residues. This chain's CDR3 is CATGRAKQNTEAFF. Written as DNA, the CDR3 is TGTGCCACCGGCAGGGCGAAACAGAACACTGAAGCTTTCTTT.

V and J are TRBV15 and TRBJ2-7, with D unclear. Between the trimmed V and J ends, which lost 1 base and 2 bases, there was a span of 12 bases. The germline CDR1 and CDR2 sequences are LNHNV and YYDKDF (reference sequence). The CDR3 runs to 15 residues. The CDR3 DNA reads TGTGCCACCAGCAGAGCCAGACTTGAGACCTACGAGCAGTACTTC. Residues: CATSRARLETYEQYF.

The chain is built from TRBV7-2 and TRBJ1-5, with 9 bases matching TRBD1. The CDR3 is 15 residues long. V was clipped by 4 bases and J by 5 bases; unmatched bases: 6. Germline assignment: CDR1 SGHTA and CDR2 FQGNSA. For the CDR3, the DNA is TGTGCCAGCAGCTCCCGGACAGGGGCGGATCAGCCCCAGCATTTT. Translating gives CASSSRTGADQPQHF.

The CDR3 spells CATSSASRRGYQETQYF. CDR3 nucleotide sequence: TGTGCCACCAGCAGTGCTAGCCGGAGAGGTTACCAAGAGACCCAGTACTTC. The rearrangement uses TRBV15 and TRBJ2-5, with D perhaps TRBD2 (5 bases). In germline, CDR1 is LNHNV, CDR2 YYDKDF (reference sequence). The V gene lost 3 bases and the J gene lost 0 bases, with 17 bases spanning the gap. The CDR3 spans 17 residues.

The CDR3 nucleotides read TGTGCCACCAGCAGCGGACTCAGGGAGGTCACTGAAGCTTTCTTT. Translation gives CATSSGLREVTEAFF. The genes are TRBV15 and TRBJ1-1; tentatively, D is TRBD1 (5 bases). This CDR3 has 15 residues. V lost 3 bases to trimming and J lost 4 bases, with 15 bases between them. Per germline, CDR1 LNHNV and CDR2 YYDKDF (reference sequence). The entire variable domain, with the rest obtained from reference TRBV15 and TRBJ1-1, is as follows: DAMVIQNPRYQVTQFGKPVTLSCSQTLNHNVMYWYQQKSSQAPKLLFHYYDKDFNNEADTPDNFQSRRPNTSFCFLDIRSPGLGDTAMYLCATSSGLREVTEAFFGQGTRLTVV.

The CDR3 bases are TGCGCCAGCAGCTTGGAGGGGGGGGAGGCTTTCTTT. Protein: CASSLEGGEAFF. The genes are TRBV5-1 and TRBJ1-1; perhaps TRBD1 as D (6 bases). The V end lost 0 bases, the J end lost 11 bases, and 11 bases lay between the germline ends. Germline lookup yields CDR1 SGHRS and CDR2 YFSETQ. This CDR3 spans 12 amino acids.

The chain joins TRBV5-8 to TRBJ1-2, with D hard to call. This CDR3 comprises 15 residues. V was cut by 0 bases and J by 0 bases, with 9 bases left in between. CDR1 and CDR2 from the germline V gene are SGHTS and YDEGEE. The CDR3 DNA reads TGTGCCAGCAGCTTGGACGGGAGGGCTAACTATGGCTACACCTTC. This codes for CASSLDGRANYGYTF.

The genes are TRBV2 and TRBJ2-3; 9 bases are shared with TRBD2. After removal of 7 bases from V and 3 bases from J, the junction contained 8 bases not matched to a gene. Germline loops: CDR1 SNHLY, CDR2 FYNNEI. This CDR3 comprises 15 residues. CDR3 sequence reads: CASTYLAGLTDTQYF. CDR3 sequence (DNA): TGTGCCAGCACGTACCTAGCGGGACTAACAGATACGCAGTATTTT.

This rearrangement joins TRBV7-2 to TRBJ2-7; D is perhaps TRBD2 (5 bases). The CDR3 contains 16 residues. The germline V gene has CDR1 SGHTA and CDR2 FQGNSA. Trimming pared 2 bases from V and 5 bases from J, leaving 19 bases between. CDR3 in amino acids: CASSLLRAASAHEQYF. DNA for the CDR3: TGTGCCAGCAGCTTATTGCGAGCGGCATCAGCACACGAGCAGTACTTC.

CDR3 loop: CASRQTQRQAVSGANVLTF. CDR3 nucleotide sequence: TGTGCCAGCAGACAAACCCAAAGACAGGCCGTGTCAGGGGCCAACGTCCTGACTTTC. The rearrangement links TRBV7-9 to TRBJ2-6; TRBD1 might be the D (6 bases). V shed 6 bases and J shed 4 bases, with 25 bases lying between them. CDR1 and CDR2 (germline): SEHNR, FQNEAQ (reference sequence). The CDR3 runs to 19 residues. The full variable domain, completed using reference TRBV7-9 and TRBJ2-6, is DTGVSQNPRHKITKRGQNVTFRCDPISEHNRLYWYRQTLGQGPEFLTYFQNEAQLEKSRLLSDRFSAERPKGSFSTLEIQRTEQGDSAMYLCASRQTQRQAVSGANVLTFGAGSRLTVL.

V is TRBV6-6 and J is TRBJ2-1; a weak D match, TRBD1 (6 bases). Germline CDR1 and CDR2: MNHNY and SVGAGI (reference sequence). This CDR3 is built from 13 residues. Trimming cost V 6 bases and J 7 bases, with 13 bases left between them. In DNA form, the CDR3 reads TGTGCCAGCAGCATTTCCAGGGGTAATGAGCAGTTCTTC. Translation: CASSISRGNEQFF.

The rearrangement uses TRBV4-2 and TRBJ1-1, with TRBD1 identical over 7 bases. This CDR3 has 14 amino acids. The ends lost 3 bases at V and 6 bases at J; junction bases unmatched: 7. The V gene's germline CDR1 is LGHNA and CDR2 YNFKEQ. Here the CDR3 DNA reads TGTGCCAGCAGCCAGGAGACAGGGTTGGCTGAAGCTTTCTTT. It codes for CASSQETGLAEAFF.

The chain couples TRBV2 to TRBJ2-7; 9 nucleotides match TRBD2. V was pared by 5 bases and J by 3 bases, with 8 bases of the junction left unmatched. The CDR3 extends over 15 amino acids. Per germline, CDR1 SNHLY and CDR2 FYNNEI. The chain's CDR3 is CASSFSGGPIYEQYF. The CDR3, as DNA: TGTGCCAGCAGTTTTAGCGGGGGCCCCATCTACGAGCAGTACTTC.

The rearrangement joins TRBV5-5 to TRBJ2-3; D call uncertain. The CDR3 length is 12 residues. Looked up from germline, CDR1 is SGHKS and CDR2 is YYEKEE (reference sequence). The ends were cut back, 0 bases at V and 5 bases at J, with 4 bases in the middle. CDR3 sequence: CASSLEQDTQYF. The DNA of the CDR3 is TGTGCCAGCAGCTTGGAGCAAGATACGCAGTATTTT. The full variable domain, its missing parts supplied by reference TRBV5-5 and TRBJ2-3, is DAGVTQSPTHLIKTRGQQVTLRCSPISGHKSVSWYQQVLGQGPQFIFQYYEKEERGRGNFPDRFSARQFPNYSSELNVNALLLGDSALYLCASSLEQDTQYFGPGTRLTVL.

Here the CDR3 reads CASSHAVGLYEQYF. In DNA, the CDR3 is TGCGCCAGCAGCCACGCAGTGGGCCTCTACGAGCAGTACTTC. The chain is built from TRBV4-3 and TRBJ2-7; no clear D gene. Germline-derived CDR1 and CDR2 are LGHNA and YSLEER. V was trimmed by 3 bases and J by 3 bases, leaving 12 bases between them. The CDR3 consists of 14 residues.

The gene calls are TRBV7-8 and TRBJ1-1; D is ambiguous. Germline V gives CDR1 SGHVS, CDR2 FQNEAQ. V was pared by 4 bases and J by 1 base, with 10 bases between. CDR3 length: 14 amino acids. The CDR3 sequence: CASSSREGNTEAFF. The CDR3 bases are TGTGCCAGCAGCTCCCGGGAAGGGAACACTGAAGCTTTCTTT.